This T cell receptor (beta chain) was sequenced in a study of sequential checkpoint blockade in melanoma. Only in-frame clones appear in the TCRdb table, and some are missing; sequencing was by immunoSEQ multiplex PCR. This table has some 9,100 clones, roughly 73% appearing once. The CDR3 is 14 residues long. Looked up from germline, CDR1 is MNHEY and CDR2 is SVGAGI. The V gene lost 2 bases and the J gene lost 7 bases, with 11 bases spanning the gap. The treatment here: randomized to nivolumab then ipilimumab (arm A) or the reverse (arm B). The clonotype comes from a human donor with melanoma. The chain uses TRBV6-5 and TRBJ2-2, with TRBD2 as a possible D gene (6 bases). The specimen was CD8+ T cells sorted from blood (inferred from file names), collected from a patient given nivolumab and ipilimumab in sequence. This chain's CDR3 is CASSYPLGGGELFF. For the CDR3, the DNA is TGTGCCAGCAGTTACCCGCTGGGGGGCGGGGAGCTGTTTTTT.